This T cell receptor (beta chain) is from a study of shared clonotypes between healthy human individuals (dated by TCRdb to 2018 to 2021). Turning to the overall study: The cohort included three men and a couple of women between 18 and 49 years of age. For each donor, CD4 naive and CD4 memory were each run on three plates, CD8 naive on two plates, and CD8 memory on one plate. To estimate repertoire size and how much clonotypes are shared between individuals, the study performed deep sequencing of blood TCR repertoires from 4 to 6 healthy adults. To increase sequencing depth and limit assay-specific biases, different laboratories used diverse techniques to prepare libraries and sequence TCR repertoires. Each donor's leukapheresis produced roughly between roughly 0.85 and 10 billion PBMCs.

The donors were healthy, HIV-negative adults who had no recently reported acute infections or vaccinations. Every donor was a Caucasian adult living in Nashville, Tennessee, USA. CD4+ T cells were enriched by magnetic negative selection; naive cells were then positively selected on CD45RA, and the negative fraction formed the memory subset. After blood collection by leukapheresis, PBMCs were isolated using Ficoll-Histopaque density gradient centrifugation and then cryopreserved in the vapor phase of liquid nitrogen. Analytical flow cytometry was used to check the purity and quantity of every magnetically sorted T cell population. Genomic DNA was isolated from each sorted fraction and quantified by UV absorbance on a Nanodrop 2000c. Using the deep immunoSEQ assay, TCR CDR3 regions were amplified from genomic DNA by multiplex PCR. For each cell subset, the extracted genomic DNA was distributed evenly across all wells of several immunoSEQ 96-well plates, and each plate served as one replicate. For sorted subsets, around 200 ng genomic DNA, equal to tens of thousands of T cell genomes, was loaded into each replicate PCR. The purified libraries were quantified using a Qubit 3.0 fluorometer, sized with a Bioanalyzer 2100, and then quantified again using the KAPA Library Quantification kit. Every immunoSEQ 96-well plate was sequenced on a separate single-read 150-cycle Illumina NextSeq 550 flow cell. In the original analysis: Because the immunoSEQ output included only junctional sequences and no quality scores, the filtering could not be the same as the filtering used for full-length reads. To assign V/J genes and CDR3, sequences were annotated using PyIR, a Python wrapper for IgBLAST v1.9, with IMGT germline references. Any read was removed if the V/J assignment was weak (E-value above 1e-6), the CDR3 was missing, or the read contained stop codons, out-of-frame junctions, or ambiguous translated residues. V3J clonotypes were defined as sequences sharing an identical inferred V gene, J gene, and CDR3 amino acid sequence. Percentage overlap between repertoires was computed as shared unique clonotypes divided by the size of the smaller repertoire. Richness of each repertoire was evaluated using RTK rarefaction, the Chao1 estimator, and Recon v2.1 estimates of unobserved clonotypes. For all TCRbeta clonotypes obtained by the gDNA method from a few donors, generation probabilities were computed with OLGA. TCRdb stores this immuneACCESS table with in-frame sequences only. Part of the clones is absent; in the studies checked, under half of the shortfall reflects unresolved V genes, and no reason is known for the rest. That table supplies the V and J calls and clone size; D and trimming were determined from the DNA. The sample table holds roughly 1.5 million clones, of which 95% to 99% were seen once. Of the sample, approximately 0.45% is held by the ten largest clones.

Summary of the overall study and its limitations: Larger estimated clonotype richness was generally found for naive subsets than for memory subsets. Even with the large sequencing depth, rarefaction of the sorted-subset datasets indicated that sequencing was incomplete. Only blood was sampled, and tissue TCR repertoires likely differ from those in blood. Across a handful of donors, approximately 5% of naive CD4, around 3.3% of naive CD8, under 2.5% of memory CD4, and under 0.45% of memory CD8 clonotypes were shared. Clonotypes shared by all four sorted-subset donors showed higher generation probabilities than non-shared clonotypes. The genetic and exposure-history diversity represented was limited by the small number of donors. Based on pairwise subsampling, the degree of clonotype sharing among donors was expected to be affected by sequencing depth.

From the germline V gene (reference sequence), CDR1 is SGHKS and CDR2 is YYEKEE. The CDR3 covers 16 residues, taking in both the cysteine and the phenylalanine. The DNA shown is the 48-base CDR3, in frame from base 1. V is shortened by 3 bases, J by 3 bases, and the region joining them spans 17 bases. To note about this clone: The clone's antigen remains unknown. No much larger clonotype is one base removed from it; base qualities were not supplied.

Recombination joined TRBV5-5 with TRBJ2-3; no D gene can be assigned with confidence. The specimen sequenced was naive CD4+ T cells sorted from blood. The cell subset or site tag for this specimen amounts to: CD45RA+ positively selected. This receptor was taken from a man aged 25-45 years in good health. The CDR3 protein sequence reads: CASSSLRPVRTDTQYF. The sequence in DNA is TGTGCCAGCAGCTCCTTGAGGCCCGTGCGAACAGATACGCAGTATTTT.